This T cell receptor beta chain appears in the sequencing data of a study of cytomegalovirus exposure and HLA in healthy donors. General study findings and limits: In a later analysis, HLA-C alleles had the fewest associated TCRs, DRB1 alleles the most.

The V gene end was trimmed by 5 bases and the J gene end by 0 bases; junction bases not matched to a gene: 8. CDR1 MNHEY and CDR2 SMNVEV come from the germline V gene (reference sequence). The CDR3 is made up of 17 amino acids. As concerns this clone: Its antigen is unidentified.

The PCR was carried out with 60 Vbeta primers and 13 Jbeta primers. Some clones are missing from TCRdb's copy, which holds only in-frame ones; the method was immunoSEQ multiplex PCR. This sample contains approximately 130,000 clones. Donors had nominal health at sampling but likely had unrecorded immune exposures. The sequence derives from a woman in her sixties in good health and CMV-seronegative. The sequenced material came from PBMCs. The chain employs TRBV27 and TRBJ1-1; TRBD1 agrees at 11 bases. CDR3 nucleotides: TGTGCCAGCAGTCTACGGACAGGGGGCGCGGTGAACACTGAAGCTTTCTTT. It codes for CASSLRTGGAVNTEAFF.